This TCR beta chain comes out of a study of T cells in Graves' hyperthyroidism and ophthalmopathy. Only a few counts were recorded for this clonotype. Its target is unknown. Criteria for exclusion of patients were uncontrolled infection, other autoimmune disease, pregnancy or lactation. Every diagnosis used clinical symptoms, serum thyroxine and TRAb, thyroid ultrasound and orbital computed tomography. Study-level results: Blood also contained most expanded thyroid clonotypes above 0.001. Model-based prediction identified ophthalmopathy a median around seven months prior to its onset.

Germline V CDR1 and CDR2: DFQATT, SNEGSKA (reference sequence). V shed 4 bases and J shed 0 bases, with 9 bases lying between them. This CDR3 is built from 13 residues. RNA transcripts served as the template for amplifying TCR beta CDR3 regions. First-round RT-PCR with HTBI primers amplified the TCR CDR3 region. Each CDR3 protein is one row after TCRdb ran MiXCR on the multiplex PCR reads. The sample holds 490,000 or so distinct CDR3 sequences, less than 20% seen once. The source is a man aged 35 to 55 with Graves' ophthalmopathy. Sequencing used blood. The chain joins TRBV20-1 to TRBJ1-1; D is possibly TRBD1 (5 bases). The CDR3 sequence is CSAMTEMNTEAFF. The CDR3 DNA reads TGCAGTGCTATGACAGAGATGAACACTGAAGCTTTCTTT.